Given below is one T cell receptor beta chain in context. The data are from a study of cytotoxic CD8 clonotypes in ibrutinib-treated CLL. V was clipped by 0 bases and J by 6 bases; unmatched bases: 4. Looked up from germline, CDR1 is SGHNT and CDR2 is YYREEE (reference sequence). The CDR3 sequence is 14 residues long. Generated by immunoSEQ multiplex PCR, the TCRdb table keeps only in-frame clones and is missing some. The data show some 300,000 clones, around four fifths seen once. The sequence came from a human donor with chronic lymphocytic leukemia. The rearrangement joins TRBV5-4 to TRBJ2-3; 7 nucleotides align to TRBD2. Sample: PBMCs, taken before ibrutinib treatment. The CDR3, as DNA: TGTGCCAGCAGCTTGGACGCGGGAGTGGATACGCAGTATTTT. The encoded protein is CASSLDAGVDTQYF.